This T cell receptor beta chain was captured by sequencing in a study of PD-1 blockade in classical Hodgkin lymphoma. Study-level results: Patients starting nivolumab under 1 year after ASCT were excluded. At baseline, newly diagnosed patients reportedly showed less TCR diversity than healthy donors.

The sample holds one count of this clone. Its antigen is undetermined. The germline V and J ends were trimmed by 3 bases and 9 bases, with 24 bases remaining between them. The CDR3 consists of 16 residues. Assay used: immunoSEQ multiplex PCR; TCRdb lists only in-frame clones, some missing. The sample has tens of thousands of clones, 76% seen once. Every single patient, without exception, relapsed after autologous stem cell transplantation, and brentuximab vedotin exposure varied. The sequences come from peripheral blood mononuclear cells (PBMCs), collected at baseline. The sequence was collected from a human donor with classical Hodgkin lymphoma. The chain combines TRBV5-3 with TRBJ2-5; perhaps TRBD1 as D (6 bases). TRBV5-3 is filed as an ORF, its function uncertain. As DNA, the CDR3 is TGTGCCAGAAGCTCGGCTCGGGACATCAACCAAGGGGCCCAGTACTTC. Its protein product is CARSSARDINQGAQYF.